The source of this TCR beta chain is a study of T cell responses to AZD1222 COVID-19 vaccine. Generated by immunoSEQ multiplex PCR, the TCRdb table keeps only in-frame clones and is missing some. The data show around 130,000 clones, around nine tenths seen once. CDR3 size: 15 residues. With V trimmed by 6 bases and J by 8 bases, 12 bases remained unmatched. Germline V lookup: CDR1 MNHEY, CDR2 SMNVEV (reference sequence). The starting material was peripheral blood, obtained 28 days after the second AZD1222 dose. This sequence was found in an adult who received the AZD1222 COVID-19 vaccine. V and J are TRBV27 and TRBJ1-4; 7 positions agree with TRBD1. As DNA, the CDR3 is TGTGCCAGCAGACCGGGGGACAGCTCCCTCGAAAAACTGTTTTTT. Translated, it gives CASRPGDSSLEKLFF.